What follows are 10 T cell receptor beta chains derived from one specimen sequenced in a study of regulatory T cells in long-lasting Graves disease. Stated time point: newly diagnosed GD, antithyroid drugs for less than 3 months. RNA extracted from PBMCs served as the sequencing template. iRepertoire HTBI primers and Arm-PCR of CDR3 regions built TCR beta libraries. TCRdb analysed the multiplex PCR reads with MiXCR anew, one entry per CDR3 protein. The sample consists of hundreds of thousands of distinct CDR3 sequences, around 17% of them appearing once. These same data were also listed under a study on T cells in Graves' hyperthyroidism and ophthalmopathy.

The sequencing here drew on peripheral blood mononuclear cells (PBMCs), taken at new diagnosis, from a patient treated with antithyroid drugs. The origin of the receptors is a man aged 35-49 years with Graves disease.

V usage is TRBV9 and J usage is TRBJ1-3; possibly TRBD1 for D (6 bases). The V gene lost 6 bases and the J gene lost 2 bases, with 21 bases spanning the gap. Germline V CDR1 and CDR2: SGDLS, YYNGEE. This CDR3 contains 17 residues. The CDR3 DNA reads TGTGCCAGCAACCCTTCTCTGGGGGGCAACGCTGGAAACACCATATATTTT. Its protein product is CASNPSLGGNAGNTIYF.

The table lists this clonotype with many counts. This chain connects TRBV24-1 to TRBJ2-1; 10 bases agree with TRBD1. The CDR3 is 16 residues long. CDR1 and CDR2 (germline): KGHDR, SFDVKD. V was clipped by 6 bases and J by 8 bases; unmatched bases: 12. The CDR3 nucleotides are TGTGCCACCAGTCGAAACTCCGGGACAGGGGACCATGAGCAGTTCTTC. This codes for CATSRNSGTGDHEQFF.

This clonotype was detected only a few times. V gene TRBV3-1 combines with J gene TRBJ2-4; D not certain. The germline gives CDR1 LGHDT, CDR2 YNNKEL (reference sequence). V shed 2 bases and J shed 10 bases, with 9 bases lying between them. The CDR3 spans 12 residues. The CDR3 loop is CASSQRLGIQYF. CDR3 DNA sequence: TGTGCCAGCAGCCAACGTCTTGGTATTCAGTACTTC.

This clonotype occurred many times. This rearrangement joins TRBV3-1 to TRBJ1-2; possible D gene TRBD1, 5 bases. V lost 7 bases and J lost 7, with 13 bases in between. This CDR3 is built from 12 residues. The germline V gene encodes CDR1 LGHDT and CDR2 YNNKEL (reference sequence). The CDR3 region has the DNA TGTGCCAGCACGACATGGGGGGGTGGCTACACCTTC. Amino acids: CASTTWGGGYTF. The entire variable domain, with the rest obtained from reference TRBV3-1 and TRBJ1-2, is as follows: DTAVSQTPKYLVTQMGNDKSIKCEQNLGHDTMYWYKQDSKKFLKIMFSYNNKELIINETVPNRFSPKSPDKAHLNLHINSLELGDSAVYFCASTTWGGGYTFGSGTRLTVV.

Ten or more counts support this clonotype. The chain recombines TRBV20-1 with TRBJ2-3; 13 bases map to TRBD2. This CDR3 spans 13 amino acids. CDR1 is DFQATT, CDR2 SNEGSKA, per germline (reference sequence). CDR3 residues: CCKGTSGKDTQYF. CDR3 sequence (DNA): TGCTGTAAGGGGACTAGCGGGAAAGATACGCAGTATTTT.

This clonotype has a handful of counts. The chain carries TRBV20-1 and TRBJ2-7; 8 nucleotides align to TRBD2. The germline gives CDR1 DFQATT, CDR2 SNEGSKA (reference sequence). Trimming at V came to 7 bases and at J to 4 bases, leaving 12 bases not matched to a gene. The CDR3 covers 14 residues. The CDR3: CSGVRAGGSYEQYF. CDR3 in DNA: TGCAGTGGGGTTAGGGCGGGGGGATCGTACGAGCAGTACTTC.

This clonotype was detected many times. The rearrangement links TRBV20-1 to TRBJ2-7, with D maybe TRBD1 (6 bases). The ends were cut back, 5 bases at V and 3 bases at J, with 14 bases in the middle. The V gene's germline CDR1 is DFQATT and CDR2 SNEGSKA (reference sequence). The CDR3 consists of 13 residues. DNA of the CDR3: TGCAGTGCTCGGCCGACAGGCCGCTACGAGCAGTACTTC. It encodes CSARPTGRYEQYF.

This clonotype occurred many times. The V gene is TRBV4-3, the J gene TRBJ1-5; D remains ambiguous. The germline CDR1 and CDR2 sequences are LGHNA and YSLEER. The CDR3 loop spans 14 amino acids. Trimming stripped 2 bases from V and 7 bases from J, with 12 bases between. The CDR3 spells CASSQSRVYQPQHF. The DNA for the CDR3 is TGCGCCAGCAGCCAATCTAGGGTCTACCAGCCCCAGCATTTT.

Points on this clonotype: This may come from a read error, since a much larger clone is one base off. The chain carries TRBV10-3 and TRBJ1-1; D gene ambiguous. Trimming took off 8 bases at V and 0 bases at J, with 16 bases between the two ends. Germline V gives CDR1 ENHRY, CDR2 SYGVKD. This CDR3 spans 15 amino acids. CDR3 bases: TGTGCCATCGGTGCGAACGACCGTTTGAACACTGAAGCTTTCTTT. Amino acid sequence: CAIGANDRLNTEAFF.

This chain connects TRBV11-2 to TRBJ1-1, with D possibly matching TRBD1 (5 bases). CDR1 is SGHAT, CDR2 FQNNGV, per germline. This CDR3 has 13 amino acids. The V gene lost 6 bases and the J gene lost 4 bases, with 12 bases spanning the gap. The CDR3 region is CASRAIGATEAFF. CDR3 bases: TGTGCCAGCAGGGCCATCGGGGCCACTGAAGCTTTCTTT.